One and the same sample provided the 25 T cell receptor beta chains below, sequenced in a study of chemoradiotherapy in HPV16-positive cancers. The assay was immunoSEQ multiplex PCR, and TCRdb's table has in-frame clones only and misses some. The sample contains roughly 8,300 clones, roughly four fifths of which appear only once. Collection of the sample occurred from a patient who underwent chemoradiotherapy. All receptors come from a human donor with HPV-associated anogenital cancer.

The chain joins TRBV2 to TRBJ2-2; D gene uncertain. The V and J ends lost 5 bases and 0 bases respectively, with 10 bases between them. CDR3 length: 15 amino acids. Germline V lookup: CDR1 SNHLY, CDR2 FYNNEI. The CDR3 reads CASSLVISNTGELFF. CDR3 bases: TGTGCCAGCAGTTTGGTGATCTCGAACACCGGGGAGCTGTTTTTT. The complete variable domain, with remaining parts taken from reference TRBV2 and TRBJ2-2, reads EPEVTQTPSHQVTQMGQEVILRCVPISNHLYFYWYRQILGQKVEFLVSFYNNEISEKSEIFDDQFSVERPDGSNFTLKIRSTKLEDSAMYFCASSLVISNTGELFFGEGSRLTVL.

This clone has just one count. This chain uses TRBV7-9 with TRBJ2-1, with unresolved D. Germline-derived CDR1 and CDR2 are SEHNR and FQNEAQ (reference sequence). This CDR3 comprises 14 residues. Trimming shortened V by 2 bases and J by 5 bases, and 10 bases separated the two germline ends. The CDR3 region has the DNA TGTGCCAGCAGCTTAAGCCTATTCGACAATGAGCAGTTCTTC. Its protein product is CASSLSLFDNEQFF.

V and J are TRBV19 and TRBJ1-4, with D maybe TRBD1 (5 bases). This CDR3 contains 16 residues. Germline CDR1 and CDR2: LNHDA and SQIVND (reference sequence). V was pared by 4 bases and J by 0 bases, with 12 bases between. The CDR3 protein is CASSTLRGPTNEKLFF. In DNA, the CDR3 is TGTGCCAGTAGTACGTTAAGGGGCCCAACTAATGAAAAACTGTTTTTT.

V gene TRBV10-3 combines with J gene TRBJ2-7; tentatively, D is TRBD1 (6 bases). The length of the CDR3 is 15 residues. Trimming took off 4 bases at V and 2 bases at J, with 15 bases between the two ends. Per the germline V gene, CDR1 is ENHRY and CDR2 is SYGVKD. The CDR3 protein is CAISGKGTTAYEQYF. Written as DNA, the CDR3 is TGTGCCATCAGTGGAAAAGGGACAACCGCCTACGAGCAGTACTTC.

A few counts support this clone. The chain joins TRBV19 to TRBJ2-7; D perhaps matches TRBD1 (6 bases). Between the trimmed V and J ends, which lost 5 bases and 0 bases, there was a span of 14 bases. This CDR3 spans 15 amino acids. Looked up from germline, CDR1 is LNHDA and CDR2 is SQIVND (reference sequence). CDR3 residues: CASSRSRDTSYEQYF. In DNA form, the CDR3 reads TGTGCCAGTAGTCGATCCCGGGACACCTCCTACGAGCAGTACTTC.

The genes are TRBV10-1 and TRBJ2-5; 9 bases match TRBD2. Germline CDR1 reads WNHNN; CDR2 reads SYGVQD (reference sequence). The CDR3 covers 17 residues. V was pared by 0 bases and J by 5 bases, with 10 bases of the junction left unmatched. The CDR3 sequence is CASSESGLAGPHETQYF. The DNA for the CDR3 is TGCGCCAGCAGTGAGTCAGGGCTAGCGGGGCCCCACGAGACCCAGTACTTC.

The V gene is TRBV9, the J gene TRBJ1-1; 9 nucleotides match TRBD1. Germline values: CDR1 SGDLS, CDR2 YYNGEE. The CDR3 is 14 residues long. The V and J ends lost 6 bases and 4 bases, in that order; junction bases with no gene match: 7. CDR3 sequence reads: CASKRTGDGTEAFF. The CDR3 DNA reads TGTGCCAGCAAAAGGACAGGGGATGGCACTGAAGCTTTCTTT.

V is TRBV11-3 and J is TRBJ2-1; TRBD1 matches at 8 bases. Germline values: CDR1 SGHNT, CDR2 YENEEA. The junction had 4 bases not matched to a gene; V was cut back by 5 bases and J by 10 bases. The CDR3 runs to 12 residues. CDR3 DNA sequence: TGTGCCAGCAGCACCCGACAGGGGGAGCAGTTCTTC. This encodes CASSTRQGEQFF.

This chain links TRBV7-3 with TRBJ2-5; TRBD1 aligns across 8 bases. Per the germline V gene, CDR1 is SGHTA and CDR2 is FQGTGA. V was pared by 5 bases and J by 5 bases, with 10 bases of the junction left unmatched. The CDR3 spans 15 residues. CDR3 nucleotides: TGTGCCAGCAGCCCCGCAGGGGGCGGGTTTGAGACCCAGTACTTC. Protein sequence: CASSPAGGGFETQYF. The full variable domain, in which reference TRBV7-3 and TRBJ2-5 provide the parts outside the CDR3, is GAGVSQTPSNKVTEKGKYVELRCDPISGHTALYWYRQSLGQGPEFLIYFQGTGAADDSGLPNDRFFAVRPEGSVSTLKIQRTERGDSAVYLCASSPAGGGFETQYFGPGTRLLVL.

The chain is built from TRBV12-5 and TRBJ2-3, with a possible D match to TRBD2 (5 bases). Trimming took 5 bases from V and 5 from J, leaving 8 bases between them. From germline, CDR1 is LGHNT and CDR2 FRNRAP. The CDR3 is 12 amino acids. The DNA for the CDR3 is TGTGCTAGTGGTGCGGAGGAAGATACGCAGTATTTT. Translated: CASGAEEDTQYF.

This clone was counted once. The chain joins TRBV2 to TRBJ1-2; TRBD1 matches 7 bases. The germline V gene encodes CDR1 SNHLY and CDR2 FYNNEI. Germline trimming cut 4 bases from V and 1 base from J; bases unmatched to any gene: 3. The CDR3 length is 14 residues. The CDR3 here is CASSGDSLNYGYTF. The DNA of the CDR3 is TGTGCCAGCAGTGGGGACAGCCTTAACTATGGCTACACCTTC.

The chain combines TRBV29-1 with TRBJ1-2; the D gene is possibly TRBD1 (6 bases). The V gene lost 6 bases and the J gene lost 3 bases, with 14 bases spanning the gap. The germline CDR1 and CDR2 sequences are SQVTM and ANQGSEA. The CDR3 contains 13 residues. The CDR3 nucleotides are TGCAGCGTCGAGCCACAGGGAGACTATGGCTACACCTTC. Its translation: CSVEPQGDYGYTF.

This clone has just a few counts. The chain carries TRBV6-5 and TRBJ1-2; 9 positions agree with TRBD1. Per the germline V gene, CDR1 is MNHEY and CDR2 is SVGAGI. The junction had 5 bases not matched to a gene; V was cut back by 6 bases and J by 3 bases. The CDR3 runs 14 residues. The CDR3 DNA is TGTGCCAGCAGCCAGGACAGGGGTGACTATGGCTACACCTTC. Translated: CASSQDRGDYGYTF.

The rearrangement links TRBV2 to TRBJ1-1; possibly TRBD1 for D (5 bases). Germline lookup yields CDR1 SNHLY and CDR2 FYNNEI. This CDR3 has 14 amino acids. V gave up 5 bases and J gave up 4 bases, with 14 bases separating them. CDR3 sequence (DNA): TGTGCCAGCAGTCGCCGGGGGACGGGCACTGAAGCTTTCTTT. Translated: CASSRRGTGTEAFF.

J is TRBJ1-3 and V is TRBV9, with TRBD1 as a possible D gene (6 bases). The CDR3 extends over 15 amino acids. The V and J ends lost 1 base and 2 bases respectively, with 10 bases between them. CDR1 and CDR2 from the germline V gene are SGDLS and YYNGEE. DNA of the CDR3: TGTGCCAGCAGCGTAAGTCCAGGGGCTGGAAACACCATATATTTT. It yields the protein CASSVSPGAGNTIYF.

The chain recombines TRBV7-9 with TRBJ2-1, with TRBD1 matching over 9 bases. The CDR3 is 15 residues long. The germline CDR1 and CDR2 sequences are SEHNR and FQNEAQ (reference sequence). V gave up 5 bases and J gave up 6 bases; unmatched junction bases: 8. CDR3 coding DNA: TGTGCCAGCAGCCACCGGGACAGGGTCGGCAATGAGCAGTTCTTC. It translates to CASSHRDRVGNEQFF.

The V gene is TRBV2, the J gene TRBJ1-2; D gene uncertain. Trimming removed 6 bases from V and 7 bases from J, with 12 bases in between. This CDR3 has 12 residues. Germline V gene lookup returns CDR1 SNHLY and CDR2 FYNNEI. The CDR3 protein is CASRRLRSGYTF. Here the CDR3 DNA reads TGTGCCAGCAGGCGGCTGCGTTCTGGCTACACCTTC.

In DNA form, the CDR3 reads TGTGCCAGCAGTTTAGCGACAGGGTGGAACACTGAAGCTTTCTTT. Protein product: CASSLATGWNTEAFF. The genes are TRBV27 and TRBJ1-1, with 7 bases matching TRBD1. The CDR3 is 15 residues long. The trim removed 2 bases at V and 1 base at J, leaving 4 bases unmatched. Germline-derived CDR1 and CDR2 are MNHEY and SMNVEV (reference sequence).

The chain links TRBV5-6 to TRBJ2-5, with 8 bases identical to TRBD2. CDR1 SGHDT and CDR2 YYEEEE come from the germline V gene. Losses at the gene ends were 0 bases for V and 4 bases for J; bases not matched to a gene: 8. This CDR3 has 16 residues. The CDR3, as DNA: TGTGCCAGCAGCTTGGCGAGCGGGAGTTTAGGAGAGACCCAGTACTTC. Protein: CASSLASGSLGETQYF.

This chain links TRBV4-2 with TRBJ1-1; D gene ambiguous. Between the trimmed V and J ends, which lost 4 bases and 1 base, there was a span of 7 bases. CDR1 LGHNA and CDR2 YNFKEQ come from the germline V gene. This CDR3 spans 13 amino acids. The CDR3 DNA reads as TGTGCCAGCAGCCCCCCAGGGAACACTGAAGCTTTCTTT. It encodes CASSPPGNTEAFF.

CDR3 sequence: CASLEVRTGRGKEQYF. DNA for the CDR3: TGCGCCAGCCTCGAAGTGCGAACGGGCCGCGGAAAGGAGCAGTACTTC. The V gene is TRBV4-3, the J gene TRBJ2-7; D is ambiguous. CDR1 is LGHNA, CDR2 YSLEER, per germline. Trimming stripped 8 bases from V and 7 bases from J, with 27 bases between. This CDR3 is 16 amino acids long.

The chain has TRBV4-2 and TRBJ2-1; 7 positions agree with TRBD2. The CDR3 is made up of 13 amino acids. Germline trimming cut 1 base from V and 15 bases from J; bases unmatched to any gene: 9. Per germline, CDR1 LGHNA and CDR2 YNFKEQ. CDR3 DNA: TGTGCCAGCAGCCAAGGGGCAGGACTAGACCCGTTCTTC. Translated, it gives CASSQGAGLDPFF.

The chain recombines TRBV9 with TRBJ2-2; 9 bases agree with TRBD1. From germline, CDR1 is SGDLS and CDR2 YYNGEE. The CDR3 covers 15 residues. V shed 3 bases, J shed 5 bases, and the junction held 5 bases outside the gene matches. CDR3 sequence reads: CASSDDRGRTGELFF. Here the CDR3 DNA reads TGTGCCAGCAGCGACGACAGGGGGAGGACCGGGGAGCTGTTTTTT.

This clone was recorded once. V gene TRBV27 combines with J gene TRBJ1-1; D possibly corresponds to TRBD1 (6 bases). V was shortened by 0 bases and J by 11 bases, with 16 bases between the two germline ends. The CDR3 loop spans 14 amino acids. In germline, CDR1 is MNHEY, CDR2 SMNVEV (reference sequence). The CDR3 bases are TGTGCCAGCAGTTTATCCCGGGGGGGCCTGGATGCTTTCTTT. Translated, it gives CASSLSRGGLDAFF.

V gene TRBV4-2 combines with J gene TRBJ2-7, with D maybe TRBD2 (5 bases). The germline V gene has CDR1 LGHNA and CDR2 YNFKEQ. Trimming took 4 bases from V and 6 from J, leaving 19 bases between them. This CDR3 comprises 15 residues. The CDR3 coding sequence is TGTGCCAGCAGCCCCCTCAGGAGCGTGGACTCCGAGCAGTACTTC. Translation: CASSPLRSVDSEQYF.